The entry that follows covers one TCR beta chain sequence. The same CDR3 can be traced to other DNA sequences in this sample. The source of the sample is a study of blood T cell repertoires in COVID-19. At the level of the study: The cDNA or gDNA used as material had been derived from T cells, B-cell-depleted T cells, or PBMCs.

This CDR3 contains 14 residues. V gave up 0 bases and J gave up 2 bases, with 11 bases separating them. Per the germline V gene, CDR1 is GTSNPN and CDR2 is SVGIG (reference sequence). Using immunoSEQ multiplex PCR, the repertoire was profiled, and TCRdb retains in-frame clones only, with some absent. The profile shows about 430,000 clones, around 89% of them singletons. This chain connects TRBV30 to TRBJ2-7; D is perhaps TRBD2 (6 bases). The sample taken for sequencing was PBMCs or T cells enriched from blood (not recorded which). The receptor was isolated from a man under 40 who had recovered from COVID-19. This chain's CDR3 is CAWSVLSGTYEQYF. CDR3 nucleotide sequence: TGTGCCTGGAGTGTACTTAGCGGTACCTACGAGCAGTACTTC. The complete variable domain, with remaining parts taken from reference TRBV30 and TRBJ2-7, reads SQTIHQWPATLVQPVGSPLSLECTVEGTSNPNLYWYRQAAGRGLQLLFYSVGIGQISSEVPQNLSASRPQDRQFILSSKKLLLSDSGFYLCAWSVLSGTYEQYFGPGTRLTVT.